Below, 20 T cell receptor beta chains from the same sample are listed, as sequenced in a study of blood T cell repertoires in COVID-19. Measured with immunoSEQ multiplex PCR; TCRdb has only the in-frame clones, and not every one. Here the sample spans 100,000 to 150,000 clones, roughly 69% being singletons. The sequenced material came from peripheral blood. The receptors shown here come from a woman in her seventies with acute or convalescent COVID-19.

V usage is TRBV19 and J usage is TRBJ2-4; D unresolved. Germline loops: CDR1 LNHDA, CDR2 SQIVND (reference sequence). Trimming removed 5 bases from V and 5 bases from J, with 13 bases in between. The CDR3 runs to 14 residues. This chain's CDR3 is CASSLRSSENIQYF. CDR3 in DNA: TGTGCCAGTAGTCTCCGCAGTTCTGAAAACATTCAGTACTTC. Supplemented by reference TRBV19 and TRBJ2-4, the full variable domain reads DGGITQSPKYLFRKEGQNVTLSCEQNLNHDAMYWYRQDPGQGLRLIYYSQIVNDFQKGDIAEGYSVSREKKESFPLTVTSAQKNPTAFYLCASSLRSSENIQYFGAGTRLSVL.

The chain employs TRBV10-3 and TRBJ1-2, with D possibly being TRBD1 (5 bases). The germline gives CDR1 ENHRY, CDR2 SYGVKD. V lost 7 bases to trimming and J lost 4 bases, with 16 bases between them. The CDR3 consists of 14 residues. Here the CDR3 reads CAIMPDVGGYGYTF. CDR3 DNA: TGTGCCATCATGCCCGATGTGGGGGGCTATGGCTACACCTTC.

This sequence joins TRBV24-1 and TRBJ2-5; 10 nucleotides line up with TRBD1. J lost 5 bases, V lost 4 bases, and 9 bases had no gene match. There are 16 residues in the CDR3. CDR1 is KGHDR and CDR2 is SFDVKD in the germline V gene. CDR3 protein: CATSDPGTGARETQYF. The CDR3 DNA sequence: TGTGCCACCAGTGACCCCGGGACAGGGGCTCGTGAGACCCAGTACTTC.

V usage is TRBV6-5 and J usage is TRBJ1-2; TRBD1 matches 10 bases. V was clipped by 5 bases and J by 3 bases; unmatched bases: 3. This CDR3 comprises 14 residues. Germline V gives CDR1 MNHEY, CDR2 SVGAGI. DNA of the CDR3: TGTGCCAGCAGTCGGACAGGGGGATACTATGGCTACACCTTC. Its protein is CASSRTGGYYGYTF.

The chain combines TRBV6-5 with TRBJ1-4; TRBD1 might be the D (6 bases). Germline CDR1 reads MNHEY; CDR2 reads SVGAGI. The V end lost 7 bases, the J end lost 5 bases, and 17 bases lay between the germline ends. The CDR3 has 15 residues. The CDR3 region is CASNPRQAVNEKLFF. The CDR3 region has the DNA TGTGCCAGCAACCCCAGACAGGCCGTCAATGAAAAACTGTTTTTT.

The table lists this clone with a count of one. This chain links TRBV5-4 with TRBJ1-2, with D perhaps matching TRBD1 (6 bases). Germline loops: CDR1 SGHNT, CDR2 YYREEE (reference sequence). V was clipped by 0 bases and J by 6 bases, with 9 bases between them. The CDR3 length is 13 residues. The DNA of the CDR3 is TGTGCCAGCAGCTTGGTCCAGGGGAATGGCTACACCTTC. Translated: CASSLVQGNGYTF.

The chain links TRBV28 to TRBJ1-5; D uncertain. Germline V CDR1 and CDR2: MDHEN, SYDVKM. V shed 5 bases and J shed 2 bases, with 13 bases lying between them. CDR3 length equals 15 residues. Written as DNA, the CDR3 is TGTGCCAGCAGTGCTTATATAGGAGGCAATCAGCCCCAGCATTTT. Residues: CASSAYIGGNQPQHF.

The CDR3 sequence is CASSQEGVQTQYF. For the CDR3, the DNA is TGTGCCAGCAGCCAAGAAGGGGTTCAGACCCAGTACTTC. The rearrangement joins TRBV3-1 (or the pseudogene TRBV3-2) to TRBJ2-5; a weak D match, TRBD1 (5 bases). V lost 0 bases and J lost 6, with 8 bases in between. Germline V gives CDR1 LGHDT, CDR2 YNNKEL (reference sequence). There are 13 residues in the CDR3.

This clone was observed a single time. The chain has TRBV5-4 and TRBJ1-5; TRBD1 aligns across 8 bases. The CDR3 is 14 residues long. CDR1 and CDR2 from the germline V gene are SGHNT and YYREEE (reference sequence). The J segment lost 2 bases and the V segment lost 6 bases, leaving 4 bases of the junction unmatched. The CDR3 DNA reads as TGTGCCAGCACCGTACAGGGGGGCAATCAGCCCCAGCATTTT. The encoded protein is CASTVQGGNQPQHF.

The chain joins TRBV5-5 to TRBJ2-5; possibly TRBD1 for D (5 bases). Germline loops: CDR1 SGHKS, CDR2 YYEKEE (reference sequence). The CDR3 sequence is 14 residues long. V lost 4 bases and J lost 2, with 12 bases in between. For the CDR3, the DNA is TGTGCCAGCAGCACCGCGACAGCACAAGAGACCCAGTACTTC. Translation gives CASSTATAQETQYF.

Written as DNA, the CDR3 is TGTGCCAGCAGTTACACTAGCGGTATCTCCTACGAGCAGTACTTC. This gives the protein CASSYTSGISYEQYF. The J gene is TRBJ2-7, the V gene TRBV6-5, with 8 bases that match TRBD2. The CDR3 is 15 residues long. J lost 0 bases, V lost 2 bases, and 3 bases had no gene match. CDR1 MNHEY and CDR2 SVGAGI come from the germline V gene.

The chain couples TRBV7-3 to TRBJ2-5; 11 positions agree with TRBD1. V lost 5 bases, J lost 5 bases, and 7 bases stayed unmatched. The length of the CDR3 is 15 residues. Looked up from germline, CDR1 is SGHTA and CDR2 is FQGTGA. The CDR3 spells CASSPTGTGGETQYF. As DNA, the CDR3 is TGTGCCAGCAGCCCAACCGGGACAGGGGGGGAGACCCAGTACTTC. The complete variable domain, with remaining parts taken from reference TRBV7-3 and TRBJ2-5, reads GAGVSQTPSNKVTEKGKYVELRCDPISGHTALYWYRQSLGQGPEFLIYFQGTGAADDSGLPNDRFFAVRPEGSVSTLKIQRTERGDSAVYLCASSPTGTGGETQYFGPGTRLLVL.

V and J are TRBV5-1 and TRBJ2-2; the D gene is possibly TRBD2 (6 bases). Trimming removed 4 bases at V and 1 base at J, with 11 bases between. The germline V gene encodes CDR1 SGHRS and CDR2 YFSETQ. The CDR3 is 15 residues long. CDR3 residues: CASSRGTVNTGELFF. CDR3 DNA: TGCGCCAGCAGCCGGGGGACTGTGAACACCGGGGAGCTGTTTTTT.

Only a few counts were recorded for this clone. The rearrangement links TRBV23-1 to TRBJ1-4, with TRBD1 matching 10 bases. TRBV23-1 is flagged as an ORF with uncertain function. V was clipped by 6 bases and J by 8 bases; unmatched bases: 21. This CDR3 is 19 amino acids long. The CDR3 protein is CASRSTWGTGDRCCEKLFF. In DNA, the CDR3 is TGCGCCAGCAGATCGACCTGGGGGACAGGGGATCGTTGTTGCGAAAAACTGTTTTTT.

This sequence joins TRBV19 and TRBJ2-7, with TRBD1 matching over 7 bases. The CDR3 runs to 14 residues. The trim removed 6 bases at V and 0 bases at J, leaving 5 bases unmatched. Germline CDR1 reads LNHDA; CDR2 reads SQIVND (reference sequence). The CDR3 here is CASRDRDSSYEQYF. The DNA for the CDR3 is TGTGCCAGTAGAGACCGGGACAGCTCCTACGAGCAGTACTTC.

For the CDR3, the DNA is TGCGCCAGCAGCCTCCGGGACAGTGGGAACACTGAAGCTTTCTTT. Protein: CASSLRDSGNTEAFF. The chain couples TRBV4-1 to TRBJ1-1; 7 nucleotides align to TRBD1. CDR3 size: 15 residues. Unmatched junction bases numbered 6, after V lost 4 bases and J lost 1 base. CDR1 is MGHRA, CDR2 YSYEKL, per germline.

The chain recombines TRBV2 with TRBJ2-6; no firm D call. The V and J ends lost 6 bases and 0 bases respectively, with 6 bases between them. Germline assignment: CDR1 SNHLY and CDR2 FYNNEI. The CDR3 has 14 residues. CDR3 sequence reads: CASRPSSGANVLTF. The CDR3 region has the DNA TGTGCCAGCAGACCCAGCTCTGGGGCCAACGTCCTGACTTTC. The full variable domain, in which reference TRBV2 and TRBJ2-6 provide the parts outside the CDR3, is EPEVTQTPSHQVTQMGQEVILRCVPISNHLYFYWYRQILGQKVEFLVSFYNNEISEKSEIFDDQFSVERPDGSNFTLKIRSTKLEDSAMYFCASRPSSGANVLTFGAGSRLTVL.

The CDR3 DNA follows: TGTGCCAGCAGCTTAACAGGGGCGGGTGAAAAACTGTTTTTT. This encodes CASSLTGAGEKLFF. The V and J genes are TRBV7-9 and TRBJ1-4; 7 bases match TRBD1. This CDR3 has 14 residues. The ends lost 2 bases at V and 7 bases at J; junction bases unmatched: 4. CDR1 and CDR2 from the germline V gene are SEHNR and FQNEAQ (reference sequence). Full variable domain (missing parts from reference TRBV7-9 and TRBJ1-4): DTGVSQNPRHKITKRGQNVTFRCDPISEHNRLYWYRQTLGQGPEFLTYFQNEAQLEKSRLLSDRFSAERPKGSFSTLEIQRTEQGDSAMYLCASSLTGAGEKLFFGSGTQLSVL.

V gene TRBV4-3 combines with J gene TRBJ2-3, with 8 bases aligning to TRBD2. The CDR3 is made up of 18 amino acids. CDR1 and CDR2 (germline): LGHNA, YSLEER. V shed 4 bases and J 0 bases; nucleotides not matched to a gene: 12. CDR3 bases: TGCGCCAGCAGCCTAAGGGCGGGGGGCCCTGTCAGCACAGATACGCAGTATTTT. Amino acids: CASSLRAGGPVSTDTQYF.

This clone was seen a handful of times. V and J are TRBV4-1 and TRBJ1-2; tentative D call: TRBD1 (5 bases). The V gene lost 0 bases and the J gene lost 5 bases, with 10 bases spanning the gap. This CDR3 is 14 amino acids long. Germline CDR1 MGHRA, CDR2 YSYEKL. The CDR3 bases are TGCGCCAGCAGCCAAGATCTTTCAGGGTATGGCTACACCTTC. Translating it yields CASSQDLSGYGYTF.